This T cell receptor beta chain was found in a study of blood T cells in healthy people across ages. For the study at large: Per two T cells, template switching captured roughly one barcoded beta molecule. Study-level points and caveats: The long-lived group displayed more naive CD4+ cells, plus higher diversity, than the aged donors did. Any changes in expanded clonotypes were possibly confounded, as donor CMV status remained unknown.

Primed by a sample-barcoded 5' primer and a J-beta primer mix, a second PCR proceeded for about 6 to 11 cycles. There were at least 3 million CDR3-containing paired-end reads obtained from each sample. TCRdb called the 5' RACE reads again in MiXCR, with one record for every CDR3 protein. The table shows 600,000 to 850,000 distinct CDR3 sequences, with roughly 43% occurring only once. The V gene's germline CDR1 is SGHDN and CDR2 FVKESK. The CDR3 consists of 17 residues. Trimming cost V 1 base and J 3 bases, with 15 bases left between them. With regard to this clonotype: The antigen remains unidentified.

Sequencing was carried out using blood. This sequence originates from a woman between 55 and 75 years old in good health. The genes are TRBV14 and TRBJ2-2, with D unclear. CDR3: CASSQGMAVDHTGELFF. CDR3 bases: TGTGCCAGCAGCCAAGGGATGGCGGTGGATCACACCGGGGAGCTGTTTTTT.